Shown below are 4 T cell receptor beta chains from a single sample sequenced in a study of blood T cell repertoires in COVID-19. Sequencing was performed with immunoSEQ multiplex PCR; in TCRdb, only in-frame clones are kept and a portion is missing. Of 250,000 or so clones detected, around 87% appear once; the ten largest clones hold approximately 2.1%. Source material: peripheral blood. The receptors come from a woman aged 60-75 years with COVID-19, enrolled during active disease.

The CDR3 DNA sequence: TGTGCCAGCAGCCCAATCCGGGACTACCAAATAGCGCAGTATTTT. It yields the protein CASSPIRDYQIAQYF. The V gene is TRBV7-8, the J gene TRBJ2-3; 7 bases agree with TRBD2. The CDR3 runs to 15 residues. V gave up 5 bases and J gave up 10 bases; unmatched junction bases: 15. Germline lookup yields CDR1 SGHVS and CDR2 FQNEAQ. Full variable domain (remainder filled in from reference TRBV7-8 and TRBJ2-3): GAGVSQSPRYKVAKRGQDVALRCDPISGHVSLFWYQQALGQGPEFLTYFQNEAQLDKSGLPSDRFFAERPEGSVSTLKIQRTQQEDSAVYLCASSPIRDYQIAQYFGPGTRLTVL.

The V call is TRBV7-2, the J call TRBJ1-3; D gene unclear. CDR1 SGHTA and CDR2 FQGNSA come from the germline V gene. V lost 5 bases, J lost 7 bases, and 15 bases lay in between. This CDR3 contains 14 residues. The CDR3 spells CASSAPPSGNTIYF. DNA for the CDR3: TGTGCCAGCAGCGCTCCCCCTAGTGGGAACACCATATATTTT. The full variable domain, completed using reference TRBV7-2 and TRBJ1-3, is GAGVSQSPSNKVTEKGKDVELRCDPISGHTALYWYRQSLGQGLEFLIYFQGNSAPDKSGLPSDRFSAERTGGSVSTLTIQRTQQEDSAVYLCASSAPPSGNTIYFGEGSWLTVV.

The V call is TRBV5-1, the J call TRBJ2-3; 14 bases line up with TRBD2. The J segment lost 0 bases and the V segment lost 4 bases, leaving 10 bases of the junction unmatched. CDR1 and CDR2 from the germline V gene are SGHRS and YFSETQ. The CDR3 runs to 19 residues. The CDR3 DNA reads TGCGCCAGCAGCCCATACGGGACTAGCGGGGGCCCTAGCACAGATACGCAGTATTTT. Translation: CASSPYGTSGGPSTDTQYF.

The rearrangement links TRBV18 to TRBJ2-2; D not resolved. The V and J ends lost 4 bases and 5 bases respectively, with 14 bases between them. The germline V gene encodes CDR1 KGHSH and CDR2 LQKENI. CDR3 length: 15 amino acids. The CDR3 DNA follows: TGTGCCAGCTCACAGCTTTCGGGTTGGACCGGGGAGCTGTTTTTT. This sequence encodes CASSQLSGWTGELFF.